These 16 T cell receptor beta chains originate from one sample sequenced in a study of CD8 T cells in ankylosing spondylitis (dated by TCRdb to 2016 to 2017). Overall study outcomes, separate from this receptor: Blood from ankylosing spondylitis patients appeared to be characterized by a TCR beta motif made up of several highly homologous amino acid variants.

The library was generated by 5' RACE. TCRdb names Illumina HiSeq 2500 as the instrument used. TCRdb applied fastp at Q25 and MiXCR to the public reads, then kept only in-frame beta chains. Rows merge per CDR3 protein into single entries with the most common DNA and genes. The sample table lists 670,000 or so distinct CDR3 sequences, around a fifth of them with a count of one. The ten largest account for about 20% of the sample. These receptors have no known antigen. Specimen: blood, either unsorted or a sorted T cell fraction (not recorded which). The source is a male donor with ankylosing spondylitis.

This clonotype appeared a few times. The CDR3 here is CASSLEPENYGYTF. DNA for the CDR3: TGTGCCAGCAGTTTAGAGCCAGAGAACTATGGCTACACCTTC. This chain connects TRBV12-3 or TRBV12-4 to TRBJ1-2; no firm D call. This CDR3 comprises 14 residues. Trimming shortened V by 1 base and J by 2 bases, and 8 bases separated the two germline ends.

This sequence joins TRBV4-3 and TRBJ1-4, with a tentative D call TRBD1 (6 bases). Trimming took 0 bases from V and 7 from J, leaving 12 bases between them. CDR1 is LGHNA and CDR2 is YSLEER in the germline V gene. CDR3 length: 15 amino acids. CDR3 sequence reads: CASSQDRGAREKLFF. CDR3 DNA: TGCGCCAGCAGCCAAGATAGGGGGGCGCGTGAAAAACTGTTTTTT.

The gene calls are TRBV7-9 and TRBJ2-3; 9 positions agree with TRBD2. The germline V gene has CDR1 SEHNR and CDR2 FQNEAQ (reference sequence). The V segment lost 2 bases and the J segment 2 bases; nucleotides outside the gene matches: 5. The CDR3 sequence is 16 residues long. In DNA, the CDR3 is TGTGCCAGCAGCTTAATGTGGACTAGCGACACAGATACGCAGTATTTT. It yields the protein CASSLMWTSDTDTQYF.

The chain uses TRBV2 and TRBJ1-1; 10 bases line up with TRBD1. Trimming at V came to 6 bases and at J to 6 bases, leaving 13 bases not matched to a gene. The CDR3 extends over 16 amino acids. Germline V gene lookup returns CDR1 SNHLY and CDR2 FYNNEI. CDR3 sequence: CASRRGDRGLDAEAFF. CDR3 DNA: TGTGCCAGCAGGAGAGGGGACAGGGGCTTAGACGCTGAAGCTTTCTTT.

The rearrangement uses TRBV29-1 and TRBJ2-3; TRBD2 agrees at 9 bases. The ends lost 1 base at V and 5 bases at J; junction bases unmatched: 7. The germline gives CDR1 SQVTM, CDR2 ANQGSEA. The CDR3 contains 15 residues. This chain's CDR3 is CSVEGGGRGVDTQYF. The CDR3 nucleotides are TGCAGCGTTGAAGGGGGCGGGAGGGGTGTAGATACGCAGTATTTT.

The CDR3 DNA follows: TGCGCCAGCAGTGAGTCGGTGGGAGGCAGGGGGCAGGTAATGGAGCAGTTCTTC. It translates to CASSESVGGRGQVMEQFF. This chain connects TRBV10-1 to TRBJ2-1, with 8 bases fitting TRBD1. V gave up 0 bases and J gave up 10 bases; unmatched junction bases: 17. Per germline, CDR1 WNHNN and CDR2 SYGVQD (reference sequence). The CDR3 consists of 18 residues.

The J gene is TRBJ2-1, the V gene TRBV29-1; D unresolved. CDR3 length: 13 residues. Germline CDR1 is SQVTM and CDR2 is ANQGSEA. Trimming left V 6 bases short and J 4 bases short, with 13 bases between. CDR3 loop: CSVAPHGYNEQFF. Here the CDR3 DNA reads TGCAGCGTGGCCCCACATGGGTACAATGAGCAGTTCTTC.

The rearrangement links TRBV12-3 or TRBV12-4 to TRBJ2-1; TRBD1 or TRBD2 may be the D gene (5 bases each). V lost 3 bases to trimming and J lost 12 bases, with 24 bases between them. The length of the CDR3 is 16 residues. The CDR3 sequence is CASSLWDPSTGNRQFF. The CDR3 coding sequence is TGTGCCAGCAGTTTGTGGGACCCCTCGACCGGTAATCGGCAGTTCTTC.

The table lists this clonotype with a few counts. The CDR3 loop is CSAPYDPGELFF. CDR3 nucleotides: TGCAGTGCCCCATACGACCCCGGGGAGCTGTTTTTT. The chain joins TRBV20-1 to TRBJ2-2; unclear D gene. Germline V gene sequence: CDR1 DFQATT, CDR2 SNEGSKA (reference sequence). Trimming pared 6 bases from V and 6 bases from J, leaving 11 bases between. This CDR3 spans 12 amino acids.

The V and J genes are TRBV5-5 and TRBJ2-7, with D possibly matching TRBD1 (6 bases). This CDR3 has 13 amino acids. V shed 4 bases and J shed 6 bases, with 14 bases lying between them. Germline assignment: CDR1 SGHKS and CDR2 YYEKEE (reference sequence). The CDR3 reads CASSTTGPGEQYF. CDR3 nucleotide sequence: TGTGCCAGCAGCACTACAGGGCCGGGCGAGCAGTACTTC. The variable domain in full, with the rest retrieved from reference TRBV5-5 and TRBJ2-7, is DAGVTQSPTHLIKTRGQQVTLRCSPISGHKSVSWYQQVLGQGPQFIFQYYEKEERGRGNFPDRFSARQFPNYSSELNVNALLLGDSALYLCASSTTGPGEQYFGPGTRLTVT.

This clonotype was detected only a few times. The rearrangement joins TRBV4-3 to TRBJ1-2; D is unclear. Germline V CDR1 and CDR2: LGHNA, YSLEER. V was shortened by 2 bases and J by 7 bases, with 20 bases between the two germline ends. The CDR3 totals 16 residues. The CDR3 DNA follows: TGCGCCAGCAGCCAATACCGGGCCTCTAGTCCGTCTGGCTACACCTTC. Translation: CASSQYRASSPSGYTF.

The chain uses TRBV12-3 or TRBV12-4 and TRBJ2-5; D remains ambiguous. Trimming took 2 bases from V and 5 from J, leaving 12 bases between them. The CDR3 has 14 amino acids. In DNA, the CDR3 is TGTGCCAGCAGTTTACACAGAAGGTATGAGACCCAGTACTTC. Translated: CASSLHRRYETQYF.

This clonotype was picked up a small number of times. In nucleotides, the CDR3 is TGCGCCAGCAGCTTGGAACCTAGCTGGGAGACCCAGTACTTC. As protein: CASSLEPSWETQYF. V usage is TRBV5-1 and J usage is TRBJ2-5; the D gene is possibly TRBD2 (5 bases). CDR3 size: 14 residues. V shed 0 bases and J shed 5 bases, with 11 bases lying between them. Germline V gene sequence: CDR1 SGHRS, CDR2 YFSETQ.

This chain uses TRBV29-1 with TRBJ1-4; tentatively, D is TRBD1 (5 bases). The V and J ends lost 5 bases and 5 bases respectively, with 12 bases between them. This CDR3 has 13 amino acids. Looked up from germline, CDR1 is SQVTM and CDR2 is ANQGSEA. CDR3 loop: CSVSDRINEKLFF. CDR3 bases: TGCAGCGTTTCCGACAGAATCAATGAAAAACTGTTTTTT.

The chain has TRBV12-3 or TRBV12-4 and TRBJ2-2; 8 bases are shared with TRBD1. The CDR3 loop spans 15 amino acids. V was clipped by 4 bases and J by 2 bases; unmatched bases: 3. Here the CDR3 DNA reads TGTGCCAGCAGTTCGACAGGGGCAAACACCGGGGAGCTGTTTTTT. Its translation: CASSSTGANTGELFF.

This clonotype was counted only a few times. The rearrangement joins TRBV7-9 to TRBJ2-7, with 8 positions matching TRBD2. Germline V lookup: CDR1 SEHNR, CDR2 FQNEAQ (reference sequence). V was pared by 4 bases and J by 3 bases, with 8 bases of the junction left unmatched. CDR3 length: 15 amino acids. CDR3 protein: CASSSPRGGNYEQYF. The CDR3 nucleotides read TGTGCCAGCAGCTCGCCACGGGGGGGGAACTACGAGCAGTACTTC.